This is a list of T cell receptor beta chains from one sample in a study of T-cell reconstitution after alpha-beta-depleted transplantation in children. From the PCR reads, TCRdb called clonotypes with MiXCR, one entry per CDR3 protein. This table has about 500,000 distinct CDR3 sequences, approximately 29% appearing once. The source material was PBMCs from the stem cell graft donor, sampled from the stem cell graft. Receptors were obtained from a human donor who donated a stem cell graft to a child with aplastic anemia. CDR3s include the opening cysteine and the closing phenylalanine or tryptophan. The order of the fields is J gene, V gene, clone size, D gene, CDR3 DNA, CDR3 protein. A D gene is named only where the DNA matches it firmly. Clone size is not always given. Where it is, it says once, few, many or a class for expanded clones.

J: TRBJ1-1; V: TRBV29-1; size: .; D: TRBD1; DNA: TGCAGCGTTGAACTTGGACAGGGGAACACTGAAGCTTTCTTT; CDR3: CSVELGQGNTEAFF
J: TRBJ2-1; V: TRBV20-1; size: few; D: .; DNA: TGCAGTATCGGGGCCAGCTCCTACAATGAGCAGTTCTTC; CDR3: CSIGASSYNEQFF
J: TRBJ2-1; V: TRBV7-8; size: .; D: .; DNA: TGTGCCAGCAGCCCACGGGGGGCGGGAGATCTTTACAATGAGCAGTTCTTC; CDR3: CASSPRGAGDLYNEQFF
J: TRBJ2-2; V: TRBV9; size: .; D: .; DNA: TGTGCCAGCAGCGTAGGGAGTCCCGGGGAGCTGTTTTTT; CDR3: CASSVGSPGELFF
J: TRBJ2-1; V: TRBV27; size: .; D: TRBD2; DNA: TGTGCCACGGCTCAGGTGTCGGCGGGAGACAACTACAATGAGCAGTTCTTC; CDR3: CATAQVSAGDNYNEQFF
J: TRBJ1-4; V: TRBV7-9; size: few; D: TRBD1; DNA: TGTGCCAGCAGCGCGTGGACAGGGGGAGATGAAAAACTGTTTTTT; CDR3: CASSAWTGGDEKLFF
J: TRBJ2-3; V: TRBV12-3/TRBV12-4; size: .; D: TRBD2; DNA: TGTGCCAGCAGTTTACTTCGGACTAGCGGGAGGTCAGATACGCAGTATTTT; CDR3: CASSLLRTSGRSDTQYF
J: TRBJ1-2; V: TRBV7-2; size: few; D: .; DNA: TGTGCCAGCAGCTTAACCTGGGCTAACTATGGCTACACCTTC; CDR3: CASSLTWANYGYTF
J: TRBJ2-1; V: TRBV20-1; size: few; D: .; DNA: TGCAGTGCTAATCTCATTTCGTTTGAGCAGTTCTTC; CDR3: CSANLISFEQFF
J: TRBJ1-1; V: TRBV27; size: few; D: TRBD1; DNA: TGTGCCAGCAGTTTAACCCTCGTACAGGGGCTGAACACTGAAGCTTTCTTT; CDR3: CASSLTLVQGLNTEAFF
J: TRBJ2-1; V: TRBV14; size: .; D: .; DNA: TGTGCCAGCAGGCAGGGTCGGCGGGACAATGAGCAGTTCTTC; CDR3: CASRQGRRDNEQFF
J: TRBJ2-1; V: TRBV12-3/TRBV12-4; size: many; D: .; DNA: TGTGCCAGCAGTTTGGACTACAATGAGCAGTTCTTC; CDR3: CASSLDYNEQFF
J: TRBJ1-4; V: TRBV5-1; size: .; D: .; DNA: TGCGCCAGCAGCAAAAGACAGGACGAAAAACTGTTTTTT; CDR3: CASSKRQDEKLFF
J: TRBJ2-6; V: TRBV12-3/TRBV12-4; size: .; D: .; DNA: TGTGCCAGCAGTTTTTTGGGGATGGGGGTAACGGTTACTGGGGCCAACGTCCTGACTTTC; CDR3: CASSFLGMGVTVTGANVLTF
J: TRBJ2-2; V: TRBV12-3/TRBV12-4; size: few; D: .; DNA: TGTGCCAGCAGTTTGGAGGGGGCGGTCACCGGGGAGCTGTTTTTT; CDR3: CASSLEGAVTGELFF
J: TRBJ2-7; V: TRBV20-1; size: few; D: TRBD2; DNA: TGCAGTGCTCCTAGCGGGTTGGACTACGAGCAGTACTTC; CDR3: CSAPSGLDYEQYF
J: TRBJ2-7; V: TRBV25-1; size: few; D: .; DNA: TGTGCCAGCAGTGAAGGTAACGCAGCCTACGAGCAGTACTTC; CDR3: CASSEGNAAYEQYF
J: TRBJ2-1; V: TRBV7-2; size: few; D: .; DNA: TGTGCCAGCAGCCTGAAGGGGACTCCGGGTAGGAATGAGCAGTTCTTC; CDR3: CASSLKGTPGRNEQFF
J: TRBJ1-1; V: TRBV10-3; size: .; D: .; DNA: TGTGCCATCAGTGAGTCGCTTCGGGGGGGGCCTGAAGCTTTCTTT; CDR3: CAISESLRGGPEAFF
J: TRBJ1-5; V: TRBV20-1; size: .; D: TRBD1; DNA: TGCAGTGCTCCTGAGGGGGACAGGGGAGACAATCAGCCCCAGCATTTT; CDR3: CSAPEGDRGDNQPQHF
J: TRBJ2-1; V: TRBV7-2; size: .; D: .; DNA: TGTGCCAGCAGCGACGACAGGTACAATGAGCAGTTCTTC; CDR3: CASSDDRYNEQFF
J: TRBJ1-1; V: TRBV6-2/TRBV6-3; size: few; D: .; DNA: TGTGCCACTAGGTTGAACACTGAAGCTTTCTTT; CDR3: CATRLNTEAFF
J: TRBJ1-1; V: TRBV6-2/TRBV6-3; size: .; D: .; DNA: TGTGCCAGCAGACCCCAAAGTACTGAAGCTTTCTTT; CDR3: CASRPQSTEAFF